The 26 T cell receptor beta chains below were found in one sample sequenced in a study of T cell responses to AZD1222 COVID-19 vaccine. Produced via immunoSEQ multiplex PCR; TCRdb's table is partial and in-frame only. The sample has 150,000 to 200,000 clones; around 89% are singletons. This sample comprised peripheral blood, obtained 28 days after the second AZD1222 dose. The receptors were sampled from an adult who received the AZD1222 COVID-19 vaccine.

The rearrangement joins TRBV7-9 to TRBJ2-7; 8 nucleotides line up with TRBD1. CDR3 size: 12 residues. In germline, CDR1 is SEHNR, CDR2 FQNEAQ (reference sequence). Unmatched junction bases numbered 4, after V lost 5 bases and J lost 7 bases. CDR3 region: CASSPTGVEQYF. In nucleotides, the CDR3 is TGTGCCAGCAGCCCGACAGGGGTAGAGCAGTACTTC.

This chain joins TRBV5-4 and TRBJ2-5; TRBD1 agrees at 8 bases. The length of the CDR3 is 14 residues. J was trimmed by 4 bases and V by 5 bases; bases with no gene match: 7. Per the germline V gene, CDR1 is SGHNT and CDR2 is YYREEE (reference sequence). CDR3 in amino acids: CASRAFQGAETQYF. CDR3 sequence (DNA): TGTGCCAGCAGAGCTTTCCAGGGGGCAGAGACCCAGTACTTC.

This rearrangement joins TRBV7-2 to TRBJ1-5; D is uncertain. The germline CDR1 and CDR2 sequences are SGHTA and FQGNSA. V dropped 2 bases and J dropped 3 bases, with 11 bases sitting between them. This CDR3 is built from 15 residues. The DNA of the CDR3 is TGTGCCAGCAGCTTATCCGAGGGTTCCAATCAGCCCCAGCATTTT. The encoded protein is CASSLSEGSNQPQHF.

A few counts support this clone. The chain combines TRBV5-1 with TRBJ2-1, with TRBD2 as a possible D gene (6 bases). This CDR3 is built from 15 residues. Germline V gene data show CDR1 as SGHRS and CDR2 as YFSETQ. V was pared by 8 bases and J by 0 bases, with 15 bases between. CDR3 in DNA: TGCGCCAGTCGGCTGGGACTGAGCTCCTACAATGAGCAGTTCTTC. Translated: CASRLGLSSYNEQFF.

This chain connects TRBV6-5 to TRBJ2-1; D gene uncertain. This CDR3 contains 13 residues. V lost 7 bases and J lost 7, with 14 bases in between. Germline CDR1 and CDR2: MNHEY and SVGAGI. In DNA form, the CDR3 reads TGTGCCAGCACCGTTCCCTCTACTAATGAGCAGTTCTTC. As protein: CASTVPSTNEQFF.

CDR3 sequence reads: CASSLGVGVGQPQHF. CDR3 coding DNA: TGTGCCAGCAGCTTGGGTGTCGGAGTGGGGCAGCCCCAGCATTTT. The chain couples TRBV7-9 to TRBJ1-5; D gene unclear. The CDR3 is 15 residues long. CDR1 is SEHNR and CDR2 is FQNEAQ in the germline V gene (reference sequence). V was clipped by 3 bases and J by 7 bases, with 16 bases between them.

This sequence joins TRBV7-2 and TRBJ2-1, with 7 bases matching TRBD1. Germline CDR1 SGHTA, CDR2 FQGNSA. The CDR3 spans 13 residues. With V trimmed by 5 bases and J by 6 bases, 4 bases remained unmatched. The CDR3 sequence: CASSETGTNEQFF. CDR3 DNA: TGTGCCAGCAGCGAGACAGGGACCAATGAGCAGTTCTTC.

The V gene is TRBV27, the J gene TRBJ2-3; 9 bases are shared with TRBD1. Germline V CDR1 and CDR2: MNHEY, SMNVEV (reference sequence). J gave up 1 base and V 3 bases, and 5 bases lay outside the gene matches. The CDR3 is 16 residues long. The CDR3 sequence: CASSFYRGRGTDTQYF. The DNA for the CDR3 is TGTGCCAGCAGTTTCTACAGGGGGCGGGGCACAGATACGCAGTATTTT.

V usage is TRBV7-3 and J usage is TRBJ2-2; no clear D gene. The CDR3 has 15 amino acids. Per the germline V gene, CDR1 is SGHTA and CDR2 is FQGTGA. Trimming took 0 bases from V and 5 from J, leaving 10 bases between them. The CDR3 nucleotides read TGTGCCAGCAGCTTAACGTCCTCCAATACCGGGGAGCTGTTTTTT. It specifies CASSLTSSNTGELFF.

V gene TRBV6-5 combines with J gene TRBJ2-3; perhaps D is TRBD1 or TRBD2 (6 bases each). This CDR3 region has 14 residues. Trimming removed 6 bases at V and 6 bases at J, with 16 bases between. Per the germline V gene, CDR1 is MNHEY and CDR2 is SVGAGI. This CDR3 reads CASRGGLQSDTQYF. In DNA, the CDR3 is TGTGCCAGCAGGGGGGGCCTTCAGAGCGATACGCAGTATTTT.

The genes are TRBV19 and TRBJ2-5; 8 bases match TRBD1. The CDR3 extends over 15 amino acids. Germline CDR1 and CDR2: LNHDA and SQIVND (reference sequence). V lost 4 bases, J lost 1 base, and 5 bases stayed unmatched. CDR3 bases: TGTGCCAGTAGTAAAGACAGGGGCTTCCAAGAGACCCAGTACTTC. Residues: CASSKDRGFQETQYF.

The chain carries TRBV6-1 and TRBJ1-5; D might be TRBD1 (5 bases). Germline CDR1 is MNHNS and CDR2 is SASEGT. The CDR3 has 14 amino acids. V was trimmed by 1 base and J by 9 bases, leaving 13 bases between them. CDR3 DNA: TGTGCCAGCAGTGAAGACTATGACAGACGGCCCCAGCATTTT. Its translation is CASSEDYDRRPQHF.

This sequence joins TRBV18 and TRBJ2-2, with a tentative D call TRBD2 (7 bases). The CDR3 length is 15 residues. Germline CDR1 reads KGHSH; CDR2 reads LQKENI. The V and J ends lost 0 bases and 6 bases respectively, with 11 bases between them. Here the CDR3 DNA reads TGTGCCAGCTCACCACCGGGGGGGCGCGCCGGGGAGCTGTTTTTT. Translated: CASSPPGGRAGELFF.

This clone is a singleton in its sample. The J gene is TRBJ2-5, the V gene TRBV3-1 (or the pseudogene TRBV3-2); 8 nucleotides match TRBD2. The germline gives CDR1 LGHDT, CDR2 YNNKEL (reference sequence). The V and J ends lost 5 bases and 4 bases, in that order; junction bases with no gene match: 15. The CDR3 totals 17 residues. CDR3 in amino acids: CASSSPEGVAGTETQYF. Written as DNA, the CDR3 is TGTGCCAGCAGCTCCCCGGAGGGGGTAGCGGGAACAGAGACCCAGTACTTC.

The chain combines TRBV12-3 or TRBV12-4 with TRBJ2-3; D not resolved. Deletions cut 2 bases from V and 4 bases from J, with 4 bases between. The CDR3 consists of 12 residues. For the CDR3, the DNA is TGTGCCAGCAGTTTAACTTCAGATACGCAGTATTTT. Translation gives CASSLTSDTQYF.

The chain combines TRBV5-1 with TRBJ2-1; D unclear. CDR1 and CDR2 from the germline V gene are SGHRS and YFSETQ. Trimming left V 0 bases short and J 7 bases short, with 8 bases between. This CDR3 region has 13 residues. The CDR3 loop is CASSLGTQNEQFF. Here the CDR3 DNA reads TGCGCCAGCAGCTTGGGGACCCAGAATGAGCAGTTCTTC. Full variable domain (rest looked up from reference TRBV5-1 and TRBJ2-1): KAGVTQTPRYLIKTRGQQVTLSCSPISGHRSVSWYQQTPGQGLQFLFEYFSETQRNKGNFPGRFSGRQFSNSRSEMNVSTLELGDSALYLCASSLGTQNEQFFGPGTRLTVL.

The chain carries TRBV4-2 and TRBJ2-5, with 7 bases lining up with TRBD2. The trim removed 2 bases at V and 3 bases at J, leaving 9 bases unmatched. There are 16 residues in the CDR3. The germline V gene has CDR1 LGHNA and CDR2 YNFKEQ. The CDR3 nucleotides are TGTGCCAGCAGCCAAAACAGCGGCGGGAGAAAAGAGACCCAGTACTTC. It yields the protein CASSQNSGGRKETQYF.

This clone was seen only once. The rearrangement joins TRBV28 to TRBJ2-3; maybe TRBD2 (6 bases). CDR1 is MDHEN and CDR2 is SYDVKM in the germline V gene. The CDR3 length is 15 residues. With 1 base removed from V and 9 bases from J, the gap between germline ends came to 17 bases. As DNA, the CDR3 is TGTGCCAGCAGTTTATTCGGCGGGATGAGTCGCACGCAGTATTTT. Residues: CASSLFGGMSRTQYF.

CDR3 residues: CASSTRGGTYEQYF. The CDR3 nucleotides read TGTGCCAGCAGCACCCGTGGAGGGACCTACGAGCAGTACTTC. The gene calls are TRBV9 and TRBJ2-7; weak D call: TRBD2 (6 bases). Germline V gene lookup returns CDR1 SGDLS and CDR2 YYNGEE. The length of the CDR3 is 14 residues. The V end lost 4 bases, the J end lost 2 bases, and 13 bases lay between the germline ends.

The V gene is TRBV28, the J gene TRBJ2-1; tentatively, D is TRBD1 (6 bases). Germline V gene sequence: CDR1 MDHEN, CDR2 SYDVKM. Deletions cut 5 bases from V and 6 bases from J, with 20 bases between. The CDR3 length is 16 residues. The CDR3: CASSPLRTAGSNEQFF. The CDR3 DNA sequence: TGTGCCAGCAGTCCCCTCCGGACAGCCGGCAGCAATGAGCAGTTCTTC. The full variable domain, with the rest looked up from reference TRBV28 and TRBJ2-1, is DVKVTQSSRYLVKRTGEKVFLECVQDMDHENMFWYRQDPGLGLRLIYFSYDVKMKEKGDIPEGYSVSREKKERFSLILESASTNQTSMYLCASSPLRTAGSNEQFFGPGTRLTVL.

The chain joins TRBV9 to TRBJ1-5; tentatively, D is TRBD1 (5 bases). Between the trimmed V and J ends, which lost 0 bases and 5 bases, there was a span of 9 bases. The CDR3 is 14 amino acids. The germline V gene has CDR1 SGDLS and CDR2 YYNGEE. The CDR3 loop reads CASSVGQTYQPQHF. DNA of the CDR3: TGTGCCAGCAGCGTAGGACAGACCTATCAGCCCCAGCATTTT.

V gene TRBV18 combines with J gene TRBJ1-6, with D possibly being TRBD1 (5 bases). CDR3 length: 18 amino acids. Looked up from germline, CDR1 is KGHSH and CDR2 is LQKENI. The V end was cut by 3 bases, the J end by 4 bases, with 19 bases between. CDR3 amino acids: CASSPPLAGRVYNSPLHF. DNA for the CDR3: TGTGCCAGCTCACCTCCTCTCGCCGGCAGGGTATATAATTCACCCCTCCACTTT.

V gene TRBV6-2 or TRBV6-3 combines with J gene TRBJ2-7; a possible D gene is TRBD1 (6 bases). In germline, CDR1 is MNHEY, CDR2 SVGEGT. V was cut by 2 bases and J by 0 bases, with 8 bases left in between. The CDR3 is 14 residues long. The CDR3, as DNA: TGTGCCAGCAGTTACGGGGGCGGCTCCTACGAGCAGTACTTC. Translation gives CASSYGGGSYEQYF.

The J gene is TRBJ1-5, the V gene TRBV29-1, with D maybe TRBD1 (5 bases). The CDR3 spans 13 residues. From germline, CDR1 is SQVTM and CDR2 ANQGSEA. Trimming took off 4 bases at V and 2 bases at J, with 9 bases between the two ends. The CDR3 sequence is CSVVTGGNQPQHF. The CDR3 DNA reads as TGCAGCGTTGTCACAGGTGGCAATCAGCCCCAGCATTTT.

The chain combines TRBV5-1 with TRBJ2-3; 7 bases are a match to TRBD2. Trimming at V came to 0 bases and at J to 1 base, leaving 11 bases not matched to a gene. There are 18 residues in the CDR3. The V gene's germline CDR1 is SGHRS and CDR2 YFSETQ. Here the CDR3 reads CASSLASGTGGGTDTQYF. Written as DNA, the CDR3 is TGCGCCAGCAGCTTGGCCAGCGGGACCGGCGGGGGCACAGATACGCAGTATTTT.

The chain recombines TRBV9 with TRBJ2-1; possibly TRBD2 for D (5 bases). V was shortened by 6 bases and J by 2 bases, with 15 bases between the two germline ends. The V gene's germline CDR1 is SGDLS and CDR2 YYNGEE. The CDR3 has 15 residues. CDR3 protein: CASTNFEGTYNEQFF. CDR3 bases: TGTGCCAGCACCAACTTTGAGGGCACCTACAATGAGCAGTTCTTC.